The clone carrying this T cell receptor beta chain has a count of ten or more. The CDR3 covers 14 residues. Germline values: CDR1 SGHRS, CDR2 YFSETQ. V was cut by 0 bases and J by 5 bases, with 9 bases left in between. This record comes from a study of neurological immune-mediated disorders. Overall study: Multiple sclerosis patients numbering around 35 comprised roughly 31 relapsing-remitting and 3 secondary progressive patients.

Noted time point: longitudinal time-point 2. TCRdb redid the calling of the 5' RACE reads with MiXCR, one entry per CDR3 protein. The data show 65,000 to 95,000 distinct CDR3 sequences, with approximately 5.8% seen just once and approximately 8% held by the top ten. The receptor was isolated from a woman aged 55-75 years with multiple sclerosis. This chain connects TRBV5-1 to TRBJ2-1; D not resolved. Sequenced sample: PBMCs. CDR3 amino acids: CASSLGSLNNEQFF. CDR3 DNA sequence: TGCGCCAGCAGCTTGGGTAGTTTGAACAATGAGCAGTTCTTC.